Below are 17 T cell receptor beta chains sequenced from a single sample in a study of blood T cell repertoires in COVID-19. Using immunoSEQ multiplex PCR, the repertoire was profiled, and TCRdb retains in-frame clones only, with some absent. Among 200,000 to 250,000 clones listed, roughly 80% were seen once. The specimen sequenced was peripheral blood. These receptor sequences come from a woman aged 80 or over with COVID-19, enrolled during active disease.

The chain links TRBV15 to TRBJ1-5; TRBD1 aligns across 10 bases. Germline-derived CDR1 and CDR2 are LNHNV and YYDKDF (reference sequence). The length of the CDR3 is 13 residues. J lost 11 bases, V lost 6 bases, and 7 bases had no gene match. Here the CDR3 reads CATSPTGGTSQHF. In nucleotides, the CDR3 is TGTGCCACCAGTCCGACAGGGGGCACGTCCCAGCATTTT.

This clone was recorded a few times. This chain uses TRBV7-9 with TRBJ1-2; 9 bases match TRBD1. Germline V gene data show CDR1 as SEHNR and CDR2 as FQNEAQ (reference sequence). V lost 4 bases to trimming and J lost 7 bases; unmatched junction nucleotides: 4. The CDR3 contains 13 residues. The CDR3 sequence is CASSSGTGIGYTF. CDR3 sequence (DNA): TGTGCCAGCAGCTCCGGGACAGGGATTGGCTACACCTTC.

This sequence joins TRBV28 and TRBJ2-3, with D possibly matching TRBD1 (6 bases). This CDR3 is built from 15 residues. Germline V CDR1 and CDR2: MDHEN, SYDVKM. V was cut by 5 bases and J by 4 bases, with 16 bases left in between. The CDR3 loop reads CASSPRTARADTQYF. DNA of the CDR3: TGTGCCAGCAGTCCCCGGACAGCACGGGCAGATACGCAGTATTTT. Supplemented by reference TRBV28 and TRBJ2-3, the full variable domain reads DVKVTQSSRYLVKRTGEKVFLECVQDMDHENMFWYRQDPGLGLRLIYFSYDVKMKEKGDIPEGYSVSREKKERFSLILESASTNQTSMYLCASSPRTARADTQYFGPGTRLTVL.

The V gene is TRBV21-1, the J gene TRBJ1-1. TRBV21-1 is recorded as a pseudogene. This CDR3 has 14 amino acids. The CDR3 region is CASRHGGLNTEAFF. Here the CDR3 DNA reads TGTGCCAGTCGCCACGGGGGGTTGAACACTGAAGCTTTCTTT.

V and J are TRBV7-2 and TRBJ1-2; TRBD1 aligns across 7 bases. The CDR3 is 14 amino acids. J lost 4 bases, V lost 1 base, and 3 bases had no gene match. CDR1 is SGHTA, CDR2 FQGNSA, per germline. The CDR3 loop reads CASSLVGTAYGYTF. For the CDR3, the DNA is TGTGCCAGCAGCTTAGTTGGGACAGCCTATGGCTACACCTTC.

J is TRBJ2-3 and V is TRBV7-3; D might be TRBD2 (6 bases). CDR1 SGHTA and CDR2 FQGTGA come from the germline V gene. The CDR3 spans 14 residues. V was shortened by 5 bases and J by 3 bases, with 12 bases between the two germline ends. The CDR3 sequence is CASSLEGVTDTQYF. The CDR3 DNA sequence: TGTGCCAGCAGCCTGGAGGGCGTTACAGATACGCAGTATTTT. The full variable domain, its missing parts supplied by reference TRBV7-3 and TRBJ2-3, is GAGVSQTPSNKVTEKGKYVELRCDPISGHTALYWYRQSLGQGPEFLIYFQGTGAADDSGLPNDRFFAVRPEGSVSTLKIQRTERGDSAVYLCASSLEGVTDTQYFGPGTRLTVL.

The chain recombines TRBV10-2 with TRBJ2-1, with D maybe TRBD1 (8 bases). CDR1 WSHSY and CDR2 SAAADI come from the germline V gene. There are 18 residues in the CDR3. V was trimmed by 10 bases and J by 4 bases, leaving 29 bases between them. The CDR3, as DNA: TGCGCCACCCACCCGGGGACTACCCGGGACAGGATATACAATGAGCAGTTCTTC. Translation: CATHPGTTRDRIYNEQFF.

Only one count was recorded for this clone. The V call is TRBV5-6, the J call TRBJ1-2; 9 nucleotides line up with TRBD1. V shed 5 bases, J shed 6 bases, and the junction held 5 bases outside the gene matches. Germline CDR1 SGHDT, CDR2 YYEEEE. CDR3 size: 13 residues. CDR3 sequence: CASRFRDRDGYTF. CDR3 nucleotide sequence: TGTGCCAGCAGGTTCCGGGACAGGGATGGCTACACCTTC.

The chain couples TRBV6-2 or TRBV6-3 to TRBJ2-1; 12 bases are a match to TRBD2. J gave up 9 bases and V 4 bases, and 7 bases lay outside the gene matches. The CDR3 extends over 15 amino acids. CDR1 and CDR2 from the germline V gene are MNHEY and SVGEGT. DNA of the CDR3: TGTGCCAGCAGTTTACTAGCGGGAGGAATGACTGAGCAGTTCTTC. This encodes CASSLLAGGMTEQFF.

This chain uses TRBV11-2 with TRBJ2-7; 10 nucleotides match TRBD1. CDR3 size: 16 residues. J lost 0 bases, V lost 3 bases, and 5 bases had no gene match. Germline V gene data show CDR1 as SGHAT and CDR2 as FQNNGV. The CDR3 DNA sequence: TGTGCCAGCAGCTTTACCGGGACAGGGGTCTCCTACGAGCAGTACTTC. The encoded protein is CASSFTGTGVSYEQYF. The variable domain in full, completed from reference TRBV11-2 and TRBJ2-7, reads EAGVAQSPRYKIIEKRQSVAFWCNPISGHATLYWYQQILGQGPKLLIQFQNNGVVDDSQLPKDRFSAERLKGVDSTLKIQPAKLEDSAVYLCASSFTGTGVSYEQYFGPGTRLTVT.

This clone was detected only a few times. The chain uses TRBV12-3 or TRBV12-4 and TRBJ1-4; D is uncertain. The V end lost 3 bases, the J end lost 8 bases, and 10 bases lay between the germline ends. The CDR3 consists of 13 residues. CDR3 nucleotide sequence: TGTGCCAGCAGTTTCGGGGTTGGCGAAAAACTGTTTTTT. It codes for CASSFGVGEKLFF.

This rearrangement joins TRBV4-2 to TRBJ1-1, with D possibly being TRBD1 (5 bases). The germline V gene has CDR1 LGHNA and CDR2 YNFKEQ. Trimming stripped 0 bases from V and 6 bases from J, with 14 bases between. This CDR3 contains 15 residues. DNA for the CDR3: TGTGCCAGCAGCCAAGAGGCAGGGTTTTACCCTGAAGCTTTCTTT. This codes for CASSQEAGFYPEAFF.

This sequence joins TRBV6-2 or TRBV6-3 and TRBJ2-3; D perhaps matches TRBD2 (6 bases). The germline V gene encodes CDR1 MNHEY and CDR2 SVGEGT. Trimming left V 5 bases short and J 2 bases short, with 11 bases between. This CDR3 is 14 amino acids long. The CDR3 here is CASSTGLSTDTQYF. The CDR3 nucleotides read TGTGCCAGCAGTACGGGACTTTCCACAGATACGCAGTATTTT.

The CDR3: CASSLAGGPGYQETQYF. The CDR3 DNA reads as TGTGCCAGCAGCTTGGCGGGAGGGCCAGGGTACCAAGAGACCCAGTACTTC. This rearrangement joins TRBV5-4 to TRBJ2-5; 8 bases line up with TRBD2. J gave up 0 bases and V 0 bases, and 7 bases lay outside the gene matches. The CDR3 contains 17 residues. Germline CDR1 and CDR2: SGHNT and YYREEE (reference sequence).

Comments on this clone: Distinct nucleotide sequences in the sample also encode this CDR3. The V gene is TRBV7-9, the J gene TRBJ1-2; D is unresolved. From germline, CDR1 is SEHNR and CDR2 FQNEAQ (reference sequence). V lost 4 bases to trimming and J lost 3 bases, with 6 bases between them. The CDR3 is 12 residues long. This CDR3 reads CASSSGDYGYTF. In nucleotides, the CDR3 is TGTGCCAGCAGCTCCGGGGACTATGGCTACACCTTC.

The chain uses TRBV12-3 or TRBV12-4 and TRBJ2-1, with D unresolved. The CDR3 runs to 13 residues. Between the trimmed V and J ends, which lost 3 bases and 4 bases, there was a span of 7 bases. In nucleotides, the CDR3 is TGTGCCAGCAGTTTGTCCTCTTACAATGAGCAGTTCTTC. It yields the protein CASSLSSYNEQFF.

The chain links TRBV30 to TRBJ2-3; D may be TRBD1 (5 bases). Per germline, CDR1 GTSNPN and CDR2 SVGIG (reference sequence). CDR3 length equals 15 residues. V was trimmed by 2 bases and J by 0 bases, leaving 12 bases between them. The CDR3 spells CAWSLTASSTDTQYF. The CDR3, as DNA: TGTGCCTGGAGTTTGACAGCCTCTAGCACAGATACGCAGTATTTT.